This note documents a single T cell receptor beta chain sequence. Its binding antigen is unknown. No base quality values were provided; no much bigger clone lies one nucleotide off. Via the germline V gene, CDR1 is MNHEY and CDR2 SVGAGI. The germline ends are 12 bases apart after V is trimmed by 3 bases and J by 4 bases. The cysteine opens and the phenylalanine closes a CDR3 of 14 amino acids. Of all the DNA, just the CDR3 is kept, 42 bases in frame from base 1. The protocol used for the library was the immunoSEQ multiplex PCR assay. The multiplex PCR relied on a mix of 60 forward primers for TCR Vbeta segments and 13 reverse primers for TCR Jbeta segments. The CDR3 region of rearranged TCR beta genes was amplified from genomic DNA by a multiplex PCR assay. The Illumina HiSeq System was used to sequence the amplified TCR beta libraries as 87-base-pair reads. In the authors' own workflow: Across the 600 to 700 repertoires, a later analysis counted 60 million to 90 million unique TCR beta chains, approximately 10 million of which were shared by at least two donors. A nearest-neighbor algorithm error-corrected the raw reads and collapsed the reads into unique sequences, merging closely related sequences to remove PCR and sequencing errors. V, D and J gene segments were assigned by aligning CDR3 sequences to IMGT reference sequences. For a sequence to be retained, a match of at least six nucleotides was required to both a V gene segment and a J gene segment. A rearrangement counted as productive if the CDR3 had no stop codons and remained in frame with V and J, and every other rearrangement counted as non-productive. Following IMGT convention, CDR3 was defined as the stretch from the second conserved V-encoded cysteine to the conserved J-encoded phenylalanine. In an earlier analysis of approximately 590 of the donors, sequences lacking an unambiguous match to a single V gene segment were excluded. In an earlier analysis of several hundred of the donors, V segments were called functional above 56.7% productive rearrangements and were called segregating when the between-donor standard deviation exceeded 5%. A statistical classification framework was built to diagnose cytomegalovirus status from the catalog of TCR beta chain sequences. V and J gene assignment, in a later analysis, came from comparing TCR nucleotide sequences with IMGT/GENE-DB human TR gene sequences. Using the TCRdist pipeline, a later analysis assigned CDR3 sequences along with most-parsimonious VDJ recombination scenarios. In a later analysis, each TCR beta chain was defined by its CDR3 amino acid sequence together with its V-gene family, and reads lacking a unique V-gene family were excluded. In a later analysis, a few hundred highly shared, low-generation-probability nucleotide sequences were removed to address suspected cross-contamination and a sequencing artifact. In a later analysis, a clonal expansion index was calculated for each public chain from normalized within-repertoire ranks of inferred template counts. Generation probabilities in a later analysis came from a VDJ recombination model fitted to out-of-frame rearrangements, and those results were checked against IGoR. Hypergeometric tests were used in a later analysis to score TCR-TCR, TCR-HLA and TCR-CMV co-occurrence, with a repertoire-size bias correction applied to the TCR pairs. To estimate false discovery rates, a later analysis permuted the HLA or CMV assignments 20 times. A later analysis grouped co-occurring TCRs with DBSCAN, adding TCRdist sequence similarity when clustering within HLA-allele-positive subsets. Co-occurrence clustering excluded repertoires with fewer than 30,000 or more than 120,000 public chains, plus five with anomalous nucleotide sharing. The table was pulled from immuneACCESS by TCRdb, which kept in-frame rearrangements only. Such tables lose some clones; where checked, under half of the loss comes from unresolved V genes, and the rest has no known cause. D and trimming were read from the DNA, whereas the V and J calls and clone size are those reported in that table. In this sample the table shows approximately 150,000 clones, over 70% of which occur a single time. The ten largest clones add up to about 5% of the sample.

This record belongs to a study of cytomegalovirus exposure and HLA in healthy donors (dated by TCRdb to the late 2010s). Concerning the study at large: According to an earlier analysis of 587 of the donors, about 180 million T cells yielded 90 million to 140 million unique TCR beta sequences and less than 300 Gb of sequence data. An early release that covered about 600 HLA-typed donors contained 250 to 350 gigabases of sequencing data and about 93 million unique TCR sequences. Of the roughly 390 genotyped donors, 80% to 90% were placed in the genetic ancestry cluster associated with self-reported Caucasian donors. The aim of the study was to test whether cataloging public T cell receptors could identify signatures of past pathogen exposure. The study profiled the T cell repertoires of fewer than 850 subjects by immunosequencing and related them to cytomegalovirus serostatus. Besides the first cohort of about 730 subjects, a separate validation cohort made up of over a hundred different subjects was used. To predict cytomegalovirus infection status, the study combined high-throughput TCR immunosequencing, statistical association of individual TCRs with disease status, and machine learning. A later analysis re-analyzed previously published TCR beta repertoires from 660 or so donors and added high-resolution HLA genotyping to study TCR occurrence patterns. The later analysis used no new phenotypic data to find candidate immune exposures, relying instead on TCR beta sequences and their occurrence across donors. To decide whether each TCR beta V gene segment behaved as functional or pseudogenic, an earlier analysis of fewer than 750 of the donors relied on high-throughput TCR beta sequencing. Donor age, sex, ethnicity and CMV serostatus were compiled together with the repertoire data. A later genetic analysis took genome-wide SNP genotypes for about three fifths of the roughly 700 donors and used that subset as a discovery cohort. All discovery cohort repertoires had been generated on a single sequencing platform. HLA typing covered class I and class II loci at four-digit resolution. The number of typed donors differed by locus: about 620-630 for A, B, C, DRB1 and DQB1; 500 to 550 for DQA1; 606 for DPA1; and approximately 450 for DPB1. Because of strong linkage in the cohort, roughly five DR-DQ haplotypes were treated as single units for association and clustering. Across under 500 genotyped donors of the cohort, an average of approximately 240,000 unique TCR beta nucleotide sequences per donor were sequenced, and roughly 18% of those sequences were non-productive. What the authors observed across the whole study: Because counts were too low, seventeen rarely observed V segments, including chromosome 9 orphons, were left out of the earlier analysis of roughly 600 of the donors. Strong co-occurrence of HLA alleles, especially DR and DQ, made assigning TCR associations to individual alleles difficult. Correlated functional status among segregating V segments might reflect linkage disequilibrium, but an unknown experimental factor could not be ruled out. This cohort had only TCR beta chains sequenced, and the lack of alpha or paired-chain data limited which features could be detected. In a later analysis, most CMV-associated TCR beta chains were found to appear HLA-restricted, with HLA associations seemingly driven largely by CMV exposure. Specific HLA alleles were associated with about 17,000 TCR beta sequences at a false discovery rate of 0.05 in a later analysis. In a later analysis, TCR association rates were found to vary across HLA loci, with the most associated TCRs seen for DRB1 alleles and the fewest for HLA-C alleles. In vitro tests confirmed that a few of the cytomegalovirus-associated TCR beta chains recognize cytomegalovirus antigens. In a later analysis, HLA-associated TCR beta chains showed more clonal expansion and lower generation probabilities than non-associated chains that were equally common. Most TCR sequences were seen in very few donors, while some public TCRs were found in many individuals. A later genetic analysis reported fewer N-insertions in productive TCRs among donors in an Asian-associated ancestry cluster than the approximately 670-donor mean. The classifier was reported to diagnose cytomegalovirus status with high specificity and sensitivity in both the original cohort and the validation cohort. Several of the top co-occurrence clusters appeared to be linked to parvovirus B19, influenza, CMV and Epstein-Barr virus, according to a later analysis. The presence/absence analyses assumed that sequencing depth was roughly uniform across donors, and that assumption may not be true. The authors suggested that the approach could potentially be extended to other disease states and immunological phenotypes. A cluster of highly shared sequence variants was judged likely to represent a technical artifact of the sequencing pipeline. Some IMGT-functional V segments, including TRBV6-2 and TRBV6-3, could not be told apart with the 87-base-pair reads, so those segments were excluded. A further reported finding was that TCR beta sequences accurately predicted the HLA-A and HLA-B alleles for most subjects in the first cohort. The only immune exposure information available for the cohort was CMV serostatus. A later genetic analysis associated a missense DCLRE1C variant with V-gene and J-gene trimming of TCR beta chains, and an independent cohort replicated the association. Because HLA typing was missing for some donors at each locus, association tests included only the typed subset. An earlier analysis of approximately 600 of the donors showed that most TCR beta V segments appeared in productive rearrangements either about 87% or about 30% of the time, which broadly matched IMGT annotations. In the study, 150 to 200 TCR beta chains were listed as associated with cytomegalovirus.

In total, around 600 healthy bone marrow donors made up the cohort. Cohort members were all nominally healthy when sampled, although unrecorded immune exposures were likely present. The donor was CMV seropositive and was included in the group of 250 to 350 seropositive cohort members. A peripheral blood sample was collected from each donor, and TCR beta sequencing was performed on peripheral blood mononuclear cells. The Qiagen DNeasy Blood Extraction Kit was used to extract genomic DNA from the blood cell samples. This receptor was identified in a man aged 25 to 40 in good health and CMV-seropositive. Material: PBMCs. The rearranged chain carries TRBV6-5 and TRBJ1-2, with no D gene named confidently. The DNA sequence is given as TGTGCCAGCAGTTATGAGGGATGGCTCTATGGCTACACCTTC. Translated, it reads CASSYEGWLYGYTF.